The clone carrying this T cell receptor beta chain was detected only once. This CDR3 has 19 residues. CDR1 and CDR2 (germline): LNHDA, SQIVND (reference sequence). Trimming took off 2 bases at V and 4 bases at J, with 21 bases between the two ends. In the authors' workflow: Reference gene primer amplification gave estimated nucleated cell counts. Sequencing was performed with immunoSEQ multiplex PCR; in TCRdb, only in-frame clones are kept and a portion is missing. The DNA was the basis for D and trimming; V, J and clone size are from that table. The sample contains over 200,000 clones, roughly nine tenths of which appear only once. The data were taken from a study of blood T cell repertoires in COVID-19.

The rearrangement joins TRBV19 to TRBJ1-6; tentatively, D is TRBD1 (5 bases). The source of this sequence is a man between 40 and 49 years old who had recovered from COVID-19. What was sequenced was peripheral blood. In DNA, the CDR3 is TGTGCCAGTAGTATACAGTCAGCCGGGAGGGGAAAATATAATTCACCCCTCCACTTT. It translates to CASSIQSAGRGKYNSPLHF.